This T cell receptor beta chain was recorded in a study of cytomegalovirus exposure and HLA in healthy donors. Study-wide points: The classifier was said to identify cytomegalovirus status with high specificity and sensitivity.

Repertoires were generated with immunoSEQ multiplex PCR, while TCRdb's copy carries only in-frame clones and drops some. The top ten hold more than 2% of the sample, which has 65,000 to 80,000 clones, about 94% seen once. Comment on this clone: The antigen is not known.

The sequence was obtained from a young woman in good health and CMV-seronegative. The sample comprised PBMCs.

The chain's CDR3 is CASSTLGGVNQPQHF. The CDR3 nucleotides are TGTGCCAGTAGTACCCTCGGGGGGGTCAATCAGCCCCAGCATTTT. The genes are TRBV19 and TRBJ1-5, with D possibly matching TRBD1 (5 bases). The germline CDR1 and CDR2 sequences are LNHDA and SQIVND (reference sequence). Deletions cut 4 bases from V and 3 bases from J, with 13 bases between. The CDR3 length is 15 residues.